This T cell receptor (beta chain) was recovered during a study of blood T cell repertoires in COVID-19. Sequenced by immunoSEQ multiplex PCR; TCRdb stores in-frame clones only, minus some. The table includes a few hundred thousand clones, about nine tenths detected once. V lost 1 base and J lost 4, with 19 bases in between. The CDR3 consists of 17 residues. Germline values: CDR1 SGHTA, CDR2 FQGNSA. This receptor was identified in a man aged 25-45 years who had recovered from COVID-19. Sample: PBMCs or T cells enriched from blood (not recorded which). V and J are TRBV7-2 and TRBJ1-2; D gene unclear. In nucleotides, the CDR3 is TGTGCCAGCAGCTTAGACAGCTCAGCATCAAGCTTCTATGGCTACACCTTC. Amino acids: CASSLDSSASSFYGYTF.